The 7 T cell receptor beta chains in this list originate from one sample, sequenced in a study of cytomegalovirus exposure and HLA in healthy donors. The primer mix had 60 Vbeta and 13 Jbeta primers. Data came from immunoSEQ multiplex PCR; TCRdb stores just in-frame clones and leaves some out. Its listing shows around 44,000 clones. Sequencing was done on a sample of PBMCs. All receptors derive from a male donor in good health and CMV-seropositive.

The V gene is TRBV4-1, the J gene TRBJ1-1; D gene unclear. The CDR3 sequence is 15 residues long. Germline V gene sequence: CDR1 MGHRA, CDR2 YSYEKL. The V end was cut by 1 base, the J end by 2 bases, with 11 bases between. For the CDR3, the DNA is TGCGCCAGCAGCCAAGTGGGAGGATCTAACACTGAAGCTTTCTTT. Amino acids: CASSQVGGSNTEAFF.

The CDR3 spells CASSQPTGFNYGYTF. The CDR3 DNA reads TGTGCCAGCAGCCAACCGACAGGTTTTAACTATGGCTACACCTTC. This chain connects TRBV4-2 to TRBJ1-2, with D possibly matching TRBD1 (6 bases). V was shortened by 2 bases and J by 1 base, with 11 bases between the two germline ends. The CDR3 runs 15 residues. Germline V CDR1 and CDR2: LGHNA, YNFKEQ.

The chain links TRBV5-1 to TRBJ2-7, with TRBD1 matching over 7 bases. Trimming took 8 bases from V and 2 from J; bases not matched to a gene: 10. The CDR3 is 14 residues long. CDR1 and CDR2 (germline): SGHRS, YFSETQ. CDR3 in amino acids: CASDTGAPAYEQYF. The CDR3 coding sequence is TGCGCCAGTGACACAGGGGCCCCTGCCTACGAGCAGTACTTC. Looking up the rest from reference TRBV5-1 and TRBJ2-7 gives the full variable domain: KAGVTQTPRYLIKTRGQQVTLSCSPISGHRSVSWYQQTPGQGLQFLFEYFSETQRNKGNFPGRFSGRQFSNSRSEMNVSTLELGDSALYLCASDTGAPAYEQYFGPGTRLTVT.

This chain links TRBV7-9 with TRBJ2-5, with a possible D match to TRBD2 (6 bases). The germline gives CDR1 SEHNR, CDR2 FQNEAQ (reference sequence). CDR3 length: 14 amino acids. V dropped 1 base and J dropped 5 bases, with 11 bases sitting between them. CDR3 bases: TGTGCCAGCAGCTTAGGAGAGGAGGGGGAGACCCAGTACTTC. Translated, it gives CASSLGEEGETQYF.

This chain connects TRBV13 to TRBJ2-5, with D hard to call. The J call may be in error: the DNA end matches TRBJ2-7 better. Looked up from germline, CDR1 is PRHDT and CDR2 is FYEKMQ (reference sequence). The CDR3 covers 13 residues. CDR3 in amino acids: CASSRSPSNEQYF. Here the CDR3 DNA reads TGTGCCAGCAGCCGATCCCCTTCGAACGAGCAGTACTTC.

This sequence joins TRBV7-8 and TRBJ2-2; D perhaps matches TRBD2 (7 bases). Germline V gene sequence: CDR1 SGHVS, CDR2 FQNEAQ. Trimming stripped 1 base from V and 6 bases from J, with 9 bases between. The length of the CDR3 is 14 residues. The CDR3 nucleotides are TGTGCCAGCAGCTTAGGGGGGGGCCCCGGGGAGCTGTTTTTT. Translating gives CASSLGGGPGELFF. The full variable domain, in which reference TRBV7-8 and TRBJ2-2 provide the parts outside the CDR3, is GAGVSQSPRYKVAKRGQDVALRCDPISGHVSLFWYQQALGQGPEFLTYFQNEAQLDKSGLPSDRFFAERPEGSVSTLKIQRTQQEDSAVYLCASSLGGGPGELFFGEGSRLTVL.

CDR3 bases: TGTGCCAGCAGCAACGACAGGCCAGAAAAACTGTTTTTT. The encoded protein is CASSNDRPEKLFF. The chain joins TRBV5-7 to TRBJ1-4; D may be TRBD1 (6 bases). TRBV5-7 counts as an open reading frame of uncertain function. V dropped 4 bases and J dropped 8 bases, with 12 bases sitting between them. The CDR3 totals 13 residues.